The TCR beta chain described here comes from a study of T cell changes during pregnancy in multiple sclerosis. The CDR3 is 13 amino acids. Trimming removed 3 bases at V and 4 bases at J, with 9 bases between. Germline values: CDR1 MGHRA, CDR2 YSYEKL. Some clones are missing from TCRdb's copy, which holds only in-frame ones; the method was immunoSEQ multiplex PCR. The sample includes 50,000 to 65,000 clones, 90% to 95% of them seen just once. The chain employs TRBV4-1 and TRBJ1-2, with a tentative D call TRBD1 (6 bases). The sequenced sample was CD4+ T cells from peripheral blood mononuclear cells, obtained in the first trimester of pregnancy. The sequence came from a female donor with multiple sclerosis, enrolled in a pregnancy study. For the CDR3, the DNA is TGCGCCAGCAGCCATGTGGACAGCTATGGCTACACCTTC. Amino acids: CASSHVDSYGYTF.